A selection of T cell receptor beta chains follows, all from one sample in a study of Ad26.COV2.S vaccination and SARS-CoV-2 variants. The data were produced by immunoSEQ multiplex PCR, yet TCRdb's version contains in-frame clones alone and is incomplete. Altogether some 290,000 clones are present, just under 85% being singletons, with the ten largest covering 2.1%. The sample in question was peripheral blood, obtained in a trial of Ad26.COV2.S vaccine versus placebo. These receptors all stem from a person aged 18-65 years who received the Ad26.COV2.S COVID-19 vaccine or a placebo. The CDR3 runs from the conserved cysteine through the conserved F or W. D genes are given only for firm matches. Clone size, where shown, is once, few, many, or a class for clones that have expanded.

clone_size,j_call,v_call,d_call,cdr3_nt,cdr3_aa
.,TRBJ2-4,TRBV19,.,TGTGCCAGTTCTGGCTGGAGGGGGGGCAAAAACATTCAGTACTTC,CASSGWRGGKNIQYF
.,TRBJ2-4,TRBV11-1,.,TGTGCCAGCAGCGAACAGCTAGCCAAAAACATTCAGTACTTC,CASSEQLAKNIQYF
.,TRBJ2-3,TRBV24-1,TRBD1,TGTGCTTCGGCCGGGACAGTTAGCACAGATACGCAGTATTTT,CASAGTVSTDTQYF
.,TRBJ2-3,TRBV19,TRBD1,TGTGCCAGTAGTATCCAGCCAGGGGGAACAGATACGCAGTATTTT,CASSIQPGGTDTQYF
.,TRBJ1-6,TRBV20-1,TRBD1,TGCAGTGCTAGTAATAGGGGGCTAGGTAATTCACCCCTCCACTTT,CSASNRGLGNSPLHF
few,TRBJ2-2,TRBV11-2,.,TGTGCCAGCAGCTTTCAGGGAGGAATCGGGGAGCTGTTTTTT,CASSFQGGIGELFF
.,TRBJ2-5,TRBV7-9,.,TGTGCCAGCAGCCCCTTACCCCGAGGGGGGGAGACCCAGTACTTC,CASSPLPRGGETQYF
.,TRBJ2-5,TRBV24-1,.,TGTGCCACCAGTGATCCCCGACTAGGAGGTGAGACCCAGTACTTC,CATSDPRLGGETQYF
few,TRBJ1-6,TRBV3-1/TRBV3-2,.,TGTGCCAGCAGTCAAGGGGTTAATTCACCCCTCCACTTT,CASSQGVNSPLHF
.,TRBJ2-3,TRBV6-5,TRBD2,TGTGCCAGCGGGAAGCGGGGGGGCGAAGATACGCAGTATTTT,CASGKRGGEDTQYF
.,TRBJ1-2,TRBV7-2,TRBD1,TGTGCCAGCAGCCTATCCCTGACAGGGAACTATGGCTACACCTTC,CASSLSLTGNYGYTF
.,TRBJ2-5,TRBV11-2,.,TGTGCCAGCAGCTTAGATCCTACGTACCACCAAGAGACCCAGTACTTC,CASSLDPTYHQETQYF
few,TRBJ1-1,TRBV4-1,.,TGCGCCAGCAGCCAAGATGGCCGCAACATGAACACTGAAGCTTTCTTT,CASSQDGRNMNTEAFF
.,TRBJ2-1,TRBV9,TRBD1,TGTGCCAGCAGCGGCTCCGGGACAGTAAGTTACAATGAGCAGTTCTTC,CASSGSGTVSYNEQFF
.,TRBJ2-3,TRBV7-2,TRBD2,TGTGCCAGCAGCTTGGGACTAGCGGGGTGGTTGGGCACAGATACGCAGTATTTT,CASSLGLAGWLGTDTQYF
.,TRBJ1-1,TRBV5-1,.,TGCGCCAGCAGCCTGGGTGGGGGCACTGAAGCTTTCTTT,CASSLGGGTEAFF
.,TRBJ1-1,TRBV18,TRBD1,TGTGCCAGCTCACCGAACAGGGGGCTCACTGAAGCTTTCTTT,CASSPNRGLTEAFF
once,TRBJ1-1,TRBV9,.,TGTGCCAGCAGCCATCAAGTGGTCCGGAGGGAGGGGGGCCCTACTCTGAACACTGAAGCTTTCTTT,CASSHQVVRREGGPTLNTEAFF